This note documents a single T cell receptor (beta chain) sequence. This PCR relied on a set of 60 Vbeta primers and 13 Jbeta primers. Generated by immunoSEQ multiplex PCR, the TCRdb table keeps only in-frame clones and is missing some. The listing contains 100,000 to 150,000 clones. The sample is drawn from a study of cytomegalovirus exposure and HLA in healthy donors. CDR1 is SGHNT and CDR2 is YYREEE in the germline V gene (reference sequence). V was cut by 4 bases and J by 5 bases, with 15 bases left in between. The CDR3 covers 14 residues. The source material was PBMCs. This clonotype was obtained from a man between 18 and 29 years old in good health and CMV-seronegative. The V call is TRBV5-4, the J call TRBJ1-1, with D tentatively TRBD1 (5 bases). CDR3 amino acids: CASSIQEQRTEAFF. The DNA of the CDR3 is TGTGCCAGCAGCATACAGGAACAACGGACTGAAGCTTTCTTT.